These 16 T cell receptor beta chains originate from one sample sequenced in a study of early T cells in non-severe SARS-CoV-2 infection. TCRdb fed the 5' RACE reads into MiXCR, producing one record per CDR3 protein. The table shows tens of thousands of distinct CDR3 sequences, with 10% occurring only once. The material was whole blood, obtained at baseline. The receptors originated from an adult who was a healthcare worker with PCR-confirmed SARS-CoV-2 infection or an uninfected control (not recorded which).

This clonotype was counted many times. This chain joins TRBV20-1 and TRBJ2-3; D is uncertain. The CDR3 covers 11 residues. Germline loops: CDR1 DFQATT, CDR2 SNEGSKA (reference sequence). V was cut by 3 bases and J by 2 bases, with 3 bases left in between. CDR3 sequence reads: CSASTTDTQYF. The CDR3 DNA reads as TGCAGTGCTAGTACCACAGATACGCAGTATTTT.

Only a few counts were recorded for this clonotype. The genes are TRBV15 and TRBJ1-2, with D unclear. Trimming left V 2 bases short and J 5 bases short, with 15 bases between. Germline assignment: CDR1 LNHNV and CDR2 YYDKDF (reference sequence). There are 15 residues in the CDR3. DNA for the CDR3: TGTGCCACCAGCAGACCCAACGGTTTGGAGTATGGCTACACCTTC. This sequence encodes CATSRPNGLEYGYTF.

The genes are TRBV24-1 and TRBJ2-3; 10 positions agree with TRBD2. V shed 7 bases, J shed 8 bases, and the junction held 8 bases outside the gene matches. Germline V gene sequence: CDR1 KGHDR, CDR2 SFDVKD. CDR3 size: 14 residues. CDR3 sequence (DNA): TGTGCCACCAGCAGCGGGGGGGCCAGAGGTACGCAGTATTTT. Its translation: CATSSGGARGTQYF.

This clonotype showed up many times. J is TRBJ2-5 and V is TRBV3-1; 13 nucleotides match TRBD2. The CDR3 has 15 amino acids. The V and J ends lost 1 base and 5 bases, in that order; junction bases with no gene match: 1. Germline V gene data show CDR1 as LGHDT and CDR2 as YNNKEL (reference sequence). In nucleotides, the CDR3 is TGTGCCAGCAGCCAAGGACTAGCGGGGGGTGAGACCCAGTACTTC. This codes for CASSQGLAGGETQYF.

This clonotype was counted ten times or more. The rearrangement joins TRBV2 to TRBJ1-2; D remains ambiguous. V dropped 3 bases and J dropped 2 bases, with 7 bases sitting between them. This CDR3 comprises 13 residues. Germline CDR1 and CDR2: SNHLY and FYNNEI. CDR3 region: CASSELGNYGYTF. In nucleotides, the CDR3 is TGTGCCAGCAGTGAGCTAGGGAACTATGGCTACACCTTC.

This sequence joins TRBV7-2 and TRBJ2-1; 11 nucleotides agree with TRBD2. Germline values: CDR1 SGHTA, CDR2 FQGNSA. J gave up 2 bases and V 4 bases, and 7 bases lay outside the gene matches. This CDR3 has 17 amino acids. The CDR3: CASSSQYSGGAYNEQFF. CDR3 DNA sequence: TGTGCCAGCAGCTCCCAATATAGCGGGGGGGCCTACAATGAGCAGTTCTTC.

This clonotype was counted at least ten times. The CDR3 region has the DNA TGCAGCGTCCCCCCCATGAGGACAGAGCATTATAATTCACCCCTCCACTTT. It encodes CSVPPMRTEHYNSPLHF. The gene calls are TRBV29-1 and TRBJ1-6, with D perhaps TRBD1 (6 bases). This CDR3 has 17 amino acids. Germline loops: CDR1 SQVTM, CDR2 ANQGSEA. V dropped 6 bases and J dropped 4 bases, with 22 bases sitting between them.

The genes are TRBV24-1 and TRBJ2-7, with 7 bases that match TRBD1. Germline assignment: CDR1 KGHDR and CDR2 SFDVKD. The length of the CDR3 is 15 residues. The V and J ends lost 3 bases and 3 bases, in that order; junction bases with no gene match: 7. The CDR3 DNA is TGTGCCACCAGTGATCCTCGACAGGGTAGCTACGAGCAGTACTTC. Protein product: CATSDPRQGSYEQYF.

This clonotype has just a few counts. This chain links TRBV4-1 with TRBJ1-2; 9 bases are shared with TRBD1. Unmatched junction bases numbered 3, after V lost 4 bases and J lost 0 bases. Germline V lookup: CDR1 MGHRA, CDR2 YSYEKL. The CDR3 loop spans 15 amino acids. The CDR3, as DNA: TGCGCCAGCAGCCCTGACAGGGGGGCTAACTATGGCTACACCTTC. Amino acids: CASSPDRGANYGYTF.

The genes are TRBV9 and TRBJ2-7; 13 positions agree with TRBD2. CDR1 SGDLS and CDR2 YYNGEE come from the germline V gene. The J segment lost 4 bases and the V segment lost 3 bases, leaving 7 bases of the junction unmatched. The CDR3 has 16 amino acids. The DNA of the CDR3 is TGTGCCAGCAGCGCCGAGGCACTAGCGGGGGGGTACGAGCAGTACTTC. This translates into CASSAEALAGGYEQYF.

This clonotype has a handful of counts. V usage is TRBV14 and J usage is TRBJ2-3; 9 nucleotides align to TRBD1. CDR1 is SGHDN, CDR2 FVKESK, per germline. The ends lost 0 bases at V and 3 bases at J; junction bases unmatched: 10. The CDR3 extends over 18 amino acids. The DNA for the CDR3 is TGTGCCAGCAGCCAAGATCTCCCGGGACAGGGAGCGACAGATACGCAGTATTTT. Translated: CASSQDLPGQGATDTQYF.

V is TRBV7-2 and J is TRBJ1-5; D is ambiguous. V lost 5 bases, J lost 5 bases, and 16 bases lay in between. The CDR3 loop spans 15 amino acids. The germline V gene encodes CDR1 SGHTA and CDR2 FQGNSA. As DNA, the CDR3 is TGTGCCAGCAGCCGGCGTGTGGGTGGGGATCAGCCCCAGCATTTT. Amino acid sequence: CASSRRVGGDQPQHF.

This clonotype showed up many times. The chain combines TRBV6-5 with TRBJ2-3; TRBD2 might be the D (6 bases). Germline V lookup: CDR1 MNHEY, CDR2 SVGAGI. Trimming took off 2 bases at V and 5 bases at J, with 11 bases between the two ends. The CDR3 loop spans 14 amino acids. CDR3 nucleotide sequence: TGTGCCAGCAGTTACGGGCAGGGAGGAGATACGCAGTATTTT. Translating gives CASSYGQGGDTQYF.

The table lists this clonotype with many counts. V is TRBV7-6 and J is TRBJ2-3; maybe TRBD2 (5 bases). CDR1 and CDR2 (germline): SGHVS, FNYEAQ. This CDR3 is 14 amino acids long. Trimming removed 6 bases from V and 6 bases from J, with 16 bases in between. CDR3 region: CASSFGLAKDTQYF. Written as DNA, the CDR3 is TGTGCCAGCAGTTTCGGACTGGCCAAGGATACGCAGTATTTT.

Only a few counts were recorded for this clonotype. The chain carries TRBV6-5 and TRBJ2-1; D remains ambiguous. The V and J ends lost 0 bases and 7 bases respectively, with 7 bases between them. CDR3 length: 13 residues. Per germline, CDR1 MNHEY and CDR2 SVGAGI. This CDR3 is CASSYSVANEQFF. For the CDR3, the DNA is TGTGCCAGCAGTTACTCCGTCGCAAATGAGCAGTTCTTC.

Only a few counts were recorded for this clonotype. The V gene is TRBV2, the J gene TRBJ2-7; possibly TRBD2 for D (7 bases). CDR3 size: 14 residues. Trimming stripped 7 bases from V and 5 bases from J, with 18 bases between. Germline V gene lookup returns CDR1 SNHLY and CDR2 FYNNEI. CDR3 nucleotide sequence: TGTGCCAGCAAAAGGGCGGGGGCTAGCGACGAGCAGTACTTC. Translated: CASKRAGASDEQYF.